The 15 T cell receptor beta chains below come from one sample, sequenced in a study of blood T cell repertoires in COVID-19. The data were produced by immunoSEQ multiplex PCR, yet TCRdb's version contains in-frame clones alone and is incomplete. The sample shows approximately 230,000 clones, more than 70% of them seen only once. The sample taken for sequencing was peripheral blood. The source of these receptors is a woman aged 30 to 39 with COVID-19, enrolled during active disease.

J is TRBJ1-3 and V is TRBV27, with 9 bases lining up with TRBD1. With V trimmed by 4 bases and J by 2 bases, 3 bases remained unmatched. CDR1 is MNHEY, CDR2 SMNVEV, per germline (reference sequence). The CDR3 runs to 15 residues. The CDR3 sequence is CASSSTGGTGNTIYF. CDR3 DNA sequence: TGTGCCAGCAGTTCGACAGGGGGAACTGGAAACACCATATATTTT.

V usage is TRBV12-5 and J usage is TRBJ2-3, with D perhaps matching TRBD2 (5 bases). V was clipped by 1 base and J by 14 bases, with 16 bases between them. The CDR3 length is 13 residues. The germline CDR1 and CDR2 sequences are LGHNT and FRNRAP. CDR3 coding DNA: TGTGCTAGTGGTTTGGAAGAGCGGAGTCATCGGTATTTT. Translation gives CASGLEERSHRYF.

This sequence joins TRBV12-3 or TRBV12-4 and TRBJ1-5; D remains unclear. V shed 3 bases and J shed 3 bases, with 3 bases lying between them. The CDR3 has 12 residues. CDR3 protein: CASSFLNQPQHF. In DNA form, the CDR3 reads TGTGCCAGCAGTTTCCTCAATCAGCCCCAGCATTTT.

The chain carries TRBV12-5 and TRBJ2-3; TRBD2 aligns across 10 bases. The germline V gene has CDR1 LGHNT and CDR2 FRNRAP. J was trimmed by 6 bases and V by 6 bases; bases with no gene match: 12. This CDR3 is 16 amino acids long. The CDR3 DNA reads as TGTGCTAGTGGGCAGAGCGGGAGGGCCGGTACGGATACGCAGTATTTT. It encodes CASGQSGRAGTDTQYF.

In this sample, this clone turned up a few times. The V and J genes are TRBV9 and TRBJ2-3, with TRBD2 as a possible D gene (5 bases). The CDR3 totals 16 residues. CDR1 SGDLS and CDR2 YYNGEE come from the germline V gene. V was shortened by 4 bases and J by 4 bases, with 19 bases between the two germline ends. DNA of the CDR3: TGTGCCAGCAGCCTAGGGTGGCTAGCAGACTCAGATACGCAGTATTTT. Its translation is CASSLGWLADSDTQYF.

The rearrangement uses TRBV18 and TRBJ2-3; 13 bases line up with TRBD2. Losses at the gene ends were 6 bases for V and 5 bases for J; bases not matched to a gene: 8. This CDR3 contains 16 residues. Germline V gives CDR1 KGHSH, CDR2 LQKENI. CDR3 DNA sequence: TGTGCCAGCTCCCTTCGGACTAGCGGGAGTGTAGATACGCAGTATTTT. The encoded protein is CASSLRTSGSVDTQYF. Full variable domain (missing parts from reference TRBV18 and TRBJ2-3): NAGVMQNPRHLVRRRGQEARLRCSPMKGHSHVYWYRQLPEEGLKFMVYLQKENIIDESGMPKERFSAEFPKEGPSILRIQQVVRGDSAAYFCASSLRTSGSVDTQYFGPGTRLTVL.

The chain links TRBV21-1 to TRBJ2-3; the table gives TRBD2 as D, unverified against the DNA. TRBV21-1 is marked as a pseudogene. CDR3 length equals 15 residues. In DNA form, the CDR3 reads TGTGCCAGCAGCAAAGGGCTAGCGGGCACAGATACGCAGTATTTT. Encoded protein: CASSKGLAGTDTQYF.

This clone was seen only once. The CDR3 sequence: CSVARGGEEQYF. The DNA of the CDR3 is TGCAGCGTTGCCCGGGGGGGTGAGGAGCAGTACTTC. V usage is TRBV29-1 and J usage is TRBJ2-7; TRBD2 agrees at 8 bases. The trim removed 4 bases at V and 7 bases at J, leaving 6 bases unmatched. Germline values: CDR1 SQVTM, CDR2 ANQGSEA. This CDR3 is built from 12 residues.

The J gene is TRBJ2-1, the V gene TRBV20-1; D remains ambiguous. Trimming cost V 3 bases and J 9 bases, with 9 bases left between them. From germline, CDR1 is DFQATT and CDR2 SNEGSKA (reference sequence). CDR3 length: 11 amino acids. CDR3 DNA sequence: TGCAGTGCTAGCCCTCCTATTGAGCAGTTCTTC. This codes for CSASPPIEQFF.

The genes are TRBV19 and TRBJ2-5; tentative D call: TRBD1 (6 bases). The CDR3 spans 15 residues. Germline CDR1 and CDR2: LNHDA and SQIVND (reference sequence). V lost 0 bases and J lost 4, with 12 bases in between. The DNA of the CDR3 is TGTGCCAGTAGTATAGAAGGGACATCCGCAGAGACCCAGTACTTC. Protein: CASSIEGTSAETQYF.

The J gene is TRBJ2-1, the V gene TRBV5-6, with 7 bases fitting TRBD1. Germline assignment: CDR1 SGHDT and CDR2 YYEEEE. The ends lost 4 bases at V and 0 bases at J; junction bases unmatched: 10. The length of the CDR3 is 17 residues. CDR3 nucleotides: TGTGCCAGCAGCCGAATTCGACAGGGTAGCTCCTACAATGAGCAGTTCTTC. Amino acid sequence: CASSRIRQGSSYNEQFF.

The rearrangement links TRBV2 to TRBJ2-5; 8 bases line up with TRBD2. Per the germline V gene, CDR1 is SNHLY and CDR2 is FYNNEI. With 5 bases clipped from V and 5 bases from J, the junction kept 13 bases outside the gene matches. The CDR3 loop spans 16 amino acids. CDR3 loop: CASSPRAGAVGETQYF. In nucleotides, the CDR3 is TGTGCCAGCAGTCCCCGAGCGGGAGCGGTGGGGGAGACCCAGTACTTC.

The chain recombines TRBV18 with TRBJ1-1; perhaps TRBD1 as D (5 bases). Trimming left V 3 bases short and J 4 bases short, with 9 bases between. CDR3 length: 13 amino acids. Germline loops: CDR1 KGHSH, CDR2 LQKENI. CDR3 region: CASSPSGSTEAFF. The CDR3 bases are TGTGCCAGCTCACCCTCAGGGTCCACTGAAGCTTTCTTT.

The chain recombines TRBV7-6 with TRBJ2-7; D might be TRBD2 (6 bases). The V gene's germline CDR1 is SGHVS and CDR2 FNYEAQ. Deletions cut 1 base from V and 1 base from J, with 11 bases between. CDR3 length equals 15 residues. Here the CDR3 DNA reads TGTGCCAGCAGCTTAGGGGGACGGGGGTCCTACGAGCAGTACGTC. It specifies CASSLGGRGSYEQYV.

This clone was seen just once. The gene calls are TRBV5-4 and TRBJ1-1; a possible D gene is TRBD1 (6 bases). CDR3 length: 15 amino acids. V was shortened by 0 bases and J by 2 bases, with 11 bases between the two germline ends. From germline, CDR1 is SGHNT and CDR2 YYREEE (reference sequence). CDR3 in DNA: TGTGCCAGCAGCTTGGAAGGGACACCAAACACTGAAGCTTTCTTT. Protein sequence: CASSLEGTPNTEAFF.